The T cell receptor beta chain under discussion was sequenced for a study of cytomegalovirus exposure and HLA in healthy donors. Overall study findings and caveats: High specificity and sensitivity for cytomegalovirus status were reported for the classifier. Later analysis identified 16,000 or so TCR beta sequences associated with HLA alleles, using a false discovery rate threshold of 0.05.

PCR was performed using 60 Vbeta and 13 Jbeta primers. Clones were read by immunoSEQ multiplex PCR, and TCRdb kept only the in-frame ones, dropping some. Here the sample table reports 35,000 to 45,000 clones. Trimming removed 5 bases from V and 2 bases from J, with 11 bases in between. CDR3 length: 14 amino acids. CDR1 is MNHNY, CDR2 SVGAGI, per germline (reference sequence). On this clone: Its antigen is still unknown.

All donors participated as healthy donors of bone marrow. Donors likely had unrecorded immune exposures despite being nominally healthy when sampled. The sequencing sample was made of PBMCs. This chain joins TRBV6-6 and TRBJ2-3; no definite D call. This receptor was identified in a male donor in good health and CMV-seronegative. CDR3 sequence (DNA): TGTGCCAGCAGTATGCGCCTACCCACAGATACGCAGTATTTT. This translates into CASSMRLPTDTQYF.